This T cell receptor beta chain was recovered during a study of T cell repertoires in cytomegalovirus infection. In the study overall: Selection of CMV epitopes for the study included recently identified HLA-C-restricted and well-studied HLA-B-restricted ones.

Study findings and constraints: The ex vivo response showed dominance by HLA-C-restricted CMV-specific TCR beta clonotypes. The cumulative frequency of public TCR beta families identified carriers of CMV plus the relevant HLA.

TCRdb independently ran MiXCR on the reads; one entry per CDR3 protein. The table has hundreds of thousands of distinct CDR3 sequences, around 30% seen once. Notes on this clonotype: Its target is not known.

With V trimmed by 0 bases and J by 8 bases, 7 bases remained unmatched. This CDR3 is 16 amino acids long. Germline V gene data show CDR1 as LGHNA and CDR2 as YSLEER. The gene calls are TRBV4-3 and TRBJ2-1; 10 bases line up with TRBD2. The receptor was derived from a human donor in good health (CMV status not recorded). Some clones in this sample may be carry-over from other donors' samples. Source: cultured CD8+ T cells from PBMCs, taken from culture after CMV antigen stimulation. DNA for the CDR3: TGCGCCAGCAGCCAAGAAACCAGCGGGGGGGCCGATGAGCAGTTCTTC. It specifies CASSQETSGGADEQFF.